The 24 T cell receptor beta chains below come from one sample, sequenced in a study of blood T cell repertoires in COVID-19. Sequencing used immunoSEQ multiplex PCR; TCRdb keeps in-frame clones, though not all of them. The sample yields around 470,000 clones, 89% seen once. Sequencing used peripheral blood. These TCRs come from a man in his late teens or twenties with COVID-19, enrolled during active disease.

The chain has TRBV11-2 and TRBJ2-1; possibly TRBD2 for D (5 bases). The V gene's germline CDR1 is SGHAT and CDR2 FQNNGV. The CDR3 has 15 residues. Trimming cost V 2 bases and J 4 bases, with 12 bases left between them. The CDR3 reads CASSLTRGSYNEQFF. The CDR3 DNA follows: TGTGCCAGCAGCTTAACTCGGGGATCATACAATGAGCAGTTCTTC.

The V gene is TRBV7-2, the J gene TRBJ2-5; tentative D call: TRBD2 (6 bases). Germline lookup yields CDR1 SGHTA and CDR2 FQGNSA. The CDR3 is 15 residues long. The V gene lost 1 base and the J gene lost 5 bases, with 14 bases spanning the gap. The CDR3 here is CASSLGAGRRETQYF. The CDR3 DNA is TGTGCCAGCAGCTTAGGGGCGGGGCGTCGCGAGACCCAGTACTTC.

As concerns this clone: Other nucleotide sequences in the sample specify the same CDR3. V usage is TRBV5-4 and J usage is TRBJ2-1, with 10 bases identical to TRBD2. V shed 4 bases and J 4 bases; nucleotides not matched to a gene: 5. CDR1 and CDR2 from the germline V gene are SGHNT and YYREEE (reference sequence). There are 15 residues in the CDR3. CDR3 in amino acids: CASSPGLAVYNEQFF. The CDR3 DNA reads TGTGCCAGCAGCCCAGGACTAGCGGTTTACAATGAGCAGTTCTTC.

This clone was counted only a few times. V and J are TRBV5-8 and TRBJ1-3; D remains ambiguous. The V end lost 4 bases, the J end lost 0 bases, and 11 bases lay between the germline ends. CDR1 is SGHTS, CDR2 YDEGEE, per germline. This CDR3 region has 15 residues. The CDR3 region is CASSRDSSSGNTIYF. The CDR3 DNA sequence: TGTGCCAGCAGCCGCGACTCAAGCTCTGGAAACACCATATATTTT.

The chain carries TRBV19 and TRBJ2-6; D is perhaps TRBD2 (7 bases). Looked up from germline, CDR1 is LNHDA and CDR2 is SQIVND (reference sequence). Trimming took 9 bases from V and 0 from J, leaving 12 bases between them. This CDR3 comprises 15 residues. The CDR3 here is CASRGADSGANVLTF. The CDR3 coding sequence is TGTGCCAGCCGGGGGGCTGACTCTGGGGCCAACGTCCTGACTTTC. The full variable domain, rest sourced from reference TRBV19 and TRBJ2-6, is DGGITQSPKYLFRKEGQNVTLSCEQNLNHDAMYWYRQDPGQGLRLIYYSQIVNDFQKGDIAEGYSVSREKKESFPLTVTSAQKNPTAFYLCASRGADSGANVLTFGAGSRLTVL.

The chain is built from TRBV7-9 and TRBJ2-2, with 13 bases fitting TRBD2. The CDR3 length is 16 residues. CDR1 is SEHNR and CDR2 is FQNEAQ in the germline V gene (reference sequence). V trimming: 5 bases; J trimming: 6 bases; junction bases outside the gene matches: 6. The CDR3 protein is CASSTTSGRAAGELFF. The CDR3 DNA reads TGTGCCAGCAGCACTACTAGCGGGAGGGCGGCCGGGGAGCTGTTTTTT.

The genes are TRBV30 and TRBJ1-2, with TRBD1 matching 7 bases. With V trimmed by 3 bases and J by 8 bases, 18 bases remained unmatched. CDR1 is GTSNPN and CDR2 is SVGIG in the germline V gene (reference sequence). The CDR3 is 16 residues long. CDR3 protein: CAWSQKRQGIRKGYTF. The CDR3 nucleotides read TGTGCCTGGAGCCAGAAGCGACAGGGAATAAGGAAGGGCTACACCTTC.

The chain combines TRBV5-1 with TRBJ2-5, with D possibly being TRBD2 (5 bases). CDR3 length equals 14 residues. Germline CDR1 is SGHRS and CDR2 is YFSETQ. V dropped 4 bases and J dropped 4 bases, with 14 bases sitting between them. The CDR3 reads CASSPTGIGETQYF. The CDR3 DNA is TGCGCCAGCAGCCCGACGGGAATTGGAGAGACCCAGTACTTC.

V usage is TRBV7-9 and J usage is TRBJ2-3, with TRBD2 as a possible D gene (6 bases). With 1 base removed from V and 2 bases from J, the gap between germline ends came to 13 bases. The CDR3 has 16 amino acids. Germline CDR1 SEHNR, CDR2 FQNEAQ (reference sequence). This CDR3 reads CASSLGVGGNTDTQYF. In DNA, the CDR3 is TGTGCCAGCAGCTTAGGGGTGGGAGGAAACACAGATACGCAGTATTTT.

Details on this clone: This sample includes further DNA sequences coding for the same CDR3. This chain connects TRBV29-1 to TRBJ1-1; no reliable D call. CDR1 SQVTM and CDR2 ANQGSEA come from the germline V gene. Trimming left V 4 bases short and J 0 bases short, with 9 bases between. The CDR3 covers 13 residues. The CDR3 DNA follows: TGCAGCGTTGCCAGGCGATTGAACACTGAAGCTTTCTTT. This translates into CSVARRLNTEAFF.

The CDR3 region is CASSSQEGAQGTQYF. Written as DNA, the CDR3 is TGTGCCAGCAGCTCTCAGGAGGGGGCGCAGGGGACCCAGTACTTC. This chain joins TRBV7-8 and TRBJ2-5, with a tentative D call TRBD1 (7 bases). V gave up 4 bases and J gave up 7 bases, with 19 bases separating them. The CDR3 runs 15 residues. Germline assignment: CDR1 SGHVS and CDR2 FQNEAQ.

The V and J genes are TRBV11-2 and TRBJ1-2; D unresolved. Germline V gene sequence: CDR1 SGHAT, CDR2 FQNNGV. V shed 5 bases and J shed 4 bases, with 11 bases lying between them. This CDR3 has 13 amino acids. CDR3 amino acids: CASSPTGVYGYTF. CDR3 sequence (DNA): TGTGCCAGCAGCCCCACGGGAGTCTATGGCTACACCTTC. The entire variable domain, with the rest obtained from reference TRBV11-2 and TRBJ1-2, is as follows: EAGVAQSPRYKIIEKRQSVAFWCNPISGHATLYWYQQILGQGPKLLIQFQNNGVVDDSQLPKDRFSAERLKGVDSTLKIQPAKLEDSAVYLCASSPTGVYGYTFGSGTRLTVV.

The genes are TRBV7-2 and TRBJ2-4; TRBD2 might be the D (6 bases). The germline gives CDR1 SGHTA, CDR2 FQGNSA. The CDR3 extends over 14 amino acids. V lost 5 bases and J 5 bases, leaving 13 bases between the germline ends. The CDR3 coding sequence is TGTGCCAGCAGCGTCGGGGGTAGCGAAAACATTCAGTACTTC. Amino acid sequence: CASSVGGSENIQYF.

The chain links TRBV27 to TRBJ2-7, with 7 bases matching TRBD1. Losses at the gene ends were 0 bases for V and 2 bases for J; bases not matched to a gene: 4. CDR1 and CDR2 (germline): MNHEY, SMNVEV (reference sequence). This CDR3 has 15 residues. The CDR3: CASSLSTGFTYEQYF. Here the CDR3 DNA reads TGTGCCAGCAGTTTATCGACAGGGTTCACCTACGAGCAGTACTTC.

This clone occurred a few times. The chain carries TRBV5-6 and TRBJ2-1; 8 positions agree with TRBD2. There are 16 residues in the CDR3. V trimming: 2 bases; J trimming: 1 base; junction bases outside the gene matches: 5. Germline V CDR1 and CDR2: SGHDT, YYEEEE. CDR3: CASSLIGGVSYNEQFF. The CDR3 DNA is TGTGCCAGCAGCTTAATCGGGGGGGTGTCCTACAATGAGCAGTTCTTC. The whole variable domain, filled in from reference TRBV5-6 and TRBJ2-1, reads DAGVTQSPTHLIKTRGQQVTLRCSPKSGHDTVSWYQQALGQGPQFIFQYYEEEERQRGNFPDRFSGHQFPNYSSELNVNALLLGDSALYLCASSLIGGVSYNEQFFGPGTRLTVL.

V usage is TRBV7-8 and J usage is TRBJ2-6; possibly TRBD2 for D (7 bases). V was cut by 7 bases and J by 4 bases, with 17 bases left in between. This CDR3 has 16 amino acids. The germline V gene encodes CDR1 SGHVS and CDR2 FQNEAQ. The CDR3 region has the DNA TGTGCCAGCATCCCTAGGGGGGGCGGCGGGGCCAACGTCCTGACTTTC. Amino acids: CASIPRGGGGANVLTF.

This chain uses TRBV9 with TRBJ2-5; 9 nucleotides align to TRBD2. Germline lookup yields CDR1 SGDLS and CDR2 YYNGEE. V trimming: 3 bases; J trimming: 5 bases; junction bases outside the gene matches: 2. The CDR3 runs to 13 residues. The CDR3: CASSGGLAETQYF. The CDR3 DNA reads as TGTGCCAGCAGCGGTGGACTAGCGGAGACCCAGTACTTC.

V usage is TRBV7-2 and J usage is TRBJ2-7; no definite D call. This CDR3 contains 12 residues. Trimming took off 8 bases at V and 3 bases at J, with 11 bases between the two ends. Germline-derived CDR1 and CDR2 are SGHTA and FQGNSA. CDR3 DNA sequence: TGTGCCAGCTCAACAGTTTACTACGAGCAGTACTTC. It translates to CASSTVYYEQYF.

Here the CDR3 reads CAWRGVSSGNTIYF. The DNA of the CDR3 is TGTGCCTGGAGAGGAGTGAGCTCTGGAAACACCATATATTTT. The rearrangement joins TRBV30 to TRBJ1-3; D remains unclear. The length of the CDR3 is 14 residues. Trimming left V 3 bases short and J 0 bases short, with 9 bases between. The germline CDR1 and CDR2 sequences are GTSNPN and SVGIG (reference sequence).

This chain links TRBV4-1 with TRBJ2-7, with a possible D match to TRBD2 (6 bases). The CDR3 is made up of 19 amino acids. Between the trimmed V and J ends, which lost 1 base and 4 bases, there was a span of 26 bases. The V gene's germline CDR1 is MGHRA and CDR2 YSYEKL. As DNA, the CDR3 is TGCGCCAGCAGCCAAGTTATTAAGCGGGCGGTACCCCGGGTGTACGAGCAGTACTTC. Protein: CASSQVIKRAVPRVYEQYF.

The J gene is TRBJ2-2, the V gene TRBV3-1 (or the pseudogene TRBV3-2); no reliable D call. The ends were cut back, 0 bases at V and 3 bases at J, with 11 bases in the middle. The CDR3 sequence is 16 residues long. The germline V gene encodes CDR1 LGHDT and CDR2 YNNKEL (reference sequence). Here the CDR3 DNA reads TGTGCCAGCAGCCAAGATAGCAGAAGCGACACCGGGGAGCTGTTTTTT. The encoded protein is CASSQDSRSDTGELFF.

The chain carries TRBV28 and TRBJ2-7; 10 bases map to TRBD1. Germline CDR1 is MDHEN and CDR2 is SYDVKM. Unmatched junction bases numbered 5, after V lost 4 bases and J lost 2 bases. The CDR3 length is 15 residues. CDR3 nucleotide sequence: TGTGCCAGCAGTTCGGGACAGGGGTTTGCCTACGAGCAGTACTTC. This translates into CASSSGQGFAYEQYF.

The chain couples TRBV3-1 (or the pseudogene TRBV3-2) to TRBJ1-3, with 9 bases that match TRBD1. CDR1 and CDR2 from the germline V gene are LGHDT and YNNKEL (reference sequence). The CDR3 totals 14 residues. After removal of 5 bases from V and 4 bases from J, the junction contained 3 bases not matched to a gene. CDR3 sequence: CASSLGTGGNTIYF. CDR3 sequence (DNA): TGTGCCAGCAGCTTAGGGACAGGGGGAAACACCATATATTTT.

The V gene is TRBV9, the J gene TRBJ2-1; 10 bases are a match to TRBD2. This CDR3 is built from 14 residues. The germline gives CDR1 SGDLS, CDR2 YYNGEE. Trimming took 4 bases from V and 4 from J; bases not matched to a gene: 2. The CDR3 DNA sequence: TGTGCCAGCAGCCGACTAGCGGGTTACAATGAGCAGTTCTTC. This codes for CASSRLAGYNEQFF.